The TCR beta chain under discussion was sequenced for a study of blood T cell repertoires in COVID-19. Method: immunoSEQ multiplex PCR; TCRdb's copy keeps in-frame clones and lacks some. In the table there are 180,000 or so clones, 65% to 85% of which are singletons. Cohort 3 donors counted as recovered after two negative PCRs, clearance, or resolved symptoms. This CDR3 has 16 amino acids. Germline V gene data show CDR1 as LGHDT and CDR2 as YNNKEL (reference sequence). V lost 6 bases and J lost 7; bases outside the gene matches: 13. This TCR came from a man aged 35-49 years who had recovered from COVID-19. Sequenced sample: PBMCs or T cells enriched from blood (not recorded which). V and J are TRBV3-1 (or the pseudogene TRBV3-2) and TRBJ2-7, with 12 positions matching TRBD2. CDR3 in DNA: TGTGCCAGCAGACCTCCTCTAGCGGGGGGGTTCTGGGAGCAGTACTTC. Encoded protein: CASRPPLAGGFWEQYF.